This TCR beta chain was identified in a study of CD8+CD57+ T cells in acquired aplastic anemia. Genomic DNA, serving as template, underwent TCR beta VDJ and CDR3 profiling. MiXCR, applied by TCRdb to the reads, yields one record per CDR3 protein. The sample lists fewer than 300,000 distinct CDR3 sequences; around 82% were seen once. The V end was cut by 0 bases, the J end by 13 bases, with 20 bases between. The CDR3 length is 15 residues. CDR1 SGDLS and CDR2 YYNGEE come from the germline V gene. All sequencing subjects had displayed CD8+CD57+ cell expansion on flow cytometry. The receptor's source is a human donor with aplastic anemia. The chain recombines TRBV9 with TRBJ2-1; D gene uncertain. Sequencing input: sorted CD4+, CD8+, or CD8+CD57+ T cells (not recorded which) from PBMCs. The CDR3 coding sequence is TGTGCCAGCAGCGTAGGGACCGCCCGCTATCAGCCCCAGTTCTTC. It yields the protein CASSVGTARYQPQFF. Together with reference TRBV9 and TRBJ2-1, the CDR3 gives the full variable domain: DSGVTQTPKHLITATGQRVTLRCSPRSGDLSVYWYQQSLDQGLQFLIQYYNGEERAKGNILERFSAQQFPDLHSELNLSSLELGDSALYFCASSVGTARYQPQFFGPGTRLTVL.